A selection of T cell receptor beta chains follows, all from one sample in a study of blood T cells in healthy people across ages. TCRdb processed the 5' RACE reads anew with MiXCR; each CDR3 protein has one entry. The repertoire holds approximately 830,000 distinct CDR3 sequences, around 62% seen once, with about 30% in the top ten. Sequencing was done on a sample of blood. The receptor source for this set is a man aged 30-40 years in good health. The CDR3 runs from the conserved cysteine through the conserved F or W. A D gene is named only where the DNA matches it firmly. Clone size, where shown, is once, few, many, or a class for clones that have expanded.

DNA	CDR3	V	J	D	size
TGTGCCAGCAGTTCCACTAGGGAGCAGTACTTC	CASSSTREQYF	TRBV12-3/TRBV12-4	TRBJ2-7	NA	many
TGCGCCAGCAGCCCACAGGGGAAGGACTATGGCTACACCTTC	CASSPQGKDYGYTF	TRBV4-1	TRBJ1-2	TRBD1	many
TGCAGTGCTACACTAGCGGGGGGTCTAGATGAGCAGTTCTTC	CSATLAGGLDEQFF	TRBV20-1	TRBJ2-1	TRBD2	NA
TGTGCCACGTTCCCCGACAGGGGCACTGAAGCTTTCTTT	CATFPDRGTEAFF	TRBV2	TRBJ1-1	TRBD1	NA
TGTGCCAGCAGCTCGAATGGGGCCTACGAGCAGTACTTC	CASSSNGAYEQYF	TRBV7-9	TRBJ2-7	NA	few
TGTGCCAGCAGTTACGTGGCGGGTGCGAGAAATGAGCAGTTCTTC	CASSYVAGARNEQFF	TRBV6-6	TRBJ2-1	NA	few
TGTGCCAGCAGGCAGGTCACTGAAGCTTTCTATGGCTACACCTTC	CASRQVTEAFYGYTF	TRBV2	TRBJ1-2	NA	NA
TGCAGCGTGACTGGGCTAGCTGGGGGCCAAGAGACCCAGTACTTC	CSVTGLAGGQETQYF	TRBV29-1	TRBJ2-5	NA	NA
TGCGCCAGCAGCTTGATCAGGTCCCAAGAGACCCAGTACTTC	CASSLIRSQETQYF	TRBV5-1	TRBJ2-5	NA	NA
TGTGCCAGCAGCCACTCCCGGGACAGGAGCTACGAGCAGTACTTC	CASSHSRDRSYEQYF	TRBV4-2	TRBJ2-7	TRBD1	NA
TGCGCCAGCAGCCGGGCTGGGGACGCCTCCTTCAGCGGCTACACCTTC	CASSRAGDASFSGYTF	TRBV4-3	TRBJ1-2	NA	few
TGCAGTGCTAGATATACAGCGGGGGCCCCCTGGGAGCAGTTCTTC	CSARYTAGAPWEQFF	TRBV20-1	TRBJ2-1	TRBD2	NA
TGTGCCAGCAGTTTGGGACAGGTCAGGACGACCCAGTACTTC	CASSLGQVRTTQYF	TRBV28	TRBJ2-5	TRBD1	NA
TGCAGCATCCCAAGGGGGCCCTACGAGCAGTACTTC	CSIPRGPYEQYF	TRBV29-1	TRBJ2-7	TRBD1	NA
TGTGCCAGCAGCCTTCGACTAGCGGCGACACCCACAGATACGCAGTATTTT	CASSLRLAATPTDTQYF	TRBV7-2	TRBJ2-3	TRBD2	once
TGTGCCAGCAGCTTAGGACCACTCTACGAGCAGTACTTC	CASSLGPLYEQYF	TRBV11-2	TRBJ2-7	NA	few
TGTGCCAGCAGCCAACGCCGACTAGCGGGGCCGACAGATACGCAGTATTTT	CASSQRRLAGPTDTQYF	TRBV4-2	TRBJ2-3	TRBD2	NA
TGTGCCAGCAGCCGCGACCCGAGCTCCTACAATGAGCAGTTCTTC	CASSRDPSSYNEQFF	TRBV7-8	TRBJ2-1	NA	NA
TGCAGCGTTGGGGGACTAGCGGGCAATGAGCAGTTCTTC	CSVGGLAGNEQFF	TRBV29-1	TRBJ2-1	TRBD2	NA
TGTGCCAGCAGCCGACGGACAGGGGGCCAGACACCCCTCCACTTT	CASSRRTGGQTPLHF	TRBV6-2/TRBV6-3	TRBJ1-6	TRBD1	once
TGTGCCAGCAGCGAACAGGGCGCCTGCGAGCAGTACTTC	CASSEQGACEQYF	TRBV12-3/TRBV12-4	TRBJ2-7	NA	NA
TGTGCCAGCACCGACAGGCTGAGCTCCTACGAGGAGTACTTC	CASTDRLSSYEEYF	TRBV12-3/TRBV12-4	TRBJ2-7	NA	once
TGCAGTGCACAAGAAGGCGGGGGCAGCCGGGAGCAGTTCTTC	CSAQEGGGSREQFF	TRBV20-1	TRBJ2-1	NA	NA
TGTGCCAGCAGCGTAGAACTAGCGGGGAACACCGGGGAGCTGTTTTTT	CASSVELAGNTGELFF	TRBV9	TRBJ2-2	TRBD2	NA
TGTGCCATCAGTGATTCTTCGGGAGAAGCTTTCTTT	CAISDSSGEAFF	TRBV10-3	TRBJ1-1	NA	once
TGTGCCAGCAGTTTAGGACCATGGGGCAATCAGCCCCAGCATTTT	CASSLGPWGNQPQHF	TRBV12-3/TRBV12-4	TRBJ1-5	NA	NA
TGTGCCATCAGTGAGCAGGGCAGGGTGGGTAATCAGCCCCAGCATTTT	CAISEQGRVGNQPQHF	TRBV10-3	TRBJ1-5	NA	NA
TGTGCCAGCAGCTATCCGGGACAGGGCTTTTACGAGCAGTACTTC	CASSYPGQGFYEQYF	TRBV7-2	TRBJ2-7	TRBD1	NA
TGTGCCAGCAGTCCCACCGTAAGGGGTCGTAAGACCCAGTACTTC	CASSPTVRGRKTQYF	TRBV27	TRBJ2-5	NA	NA
TGTGCCAGCAGCGTAGCAGGGGCTAATTCACCCCTCCACTTT	CASSVAGANSPLHF	TRBV9	TRBJ1-6	NA	NA
TGTGCCAGCAGCTTCTCGGGGGGGGATTACAATGAGCAGTTCTTC	CASSFSGGDYNEQFF	TRBV5-1	TRBJ2-1	TRBD2	NA
TGCGCCAGCAGCTTGGACGTCAATACAGGGAACCAAGAGACCCAGTACTTC	CASSLDVNTGNQETQYF	TRBV5-1	TRBJ2-5	NA	once
TGTGCCAGCAGCATGGGACTAGCGGGGCAAGAGACCCAGTACTTC	CASSMGLAGQETQYF	TRBV7-9	TRBJ2-5	TRBD2	few
TGTGCCAGCGAAGGGACCTCCTACGAGCAGTACTTC	CASEGTSYEQYF	TRBV6-6	TRBJ2-7	NA	NA
TGTGCCAGCAGCTTAATTGACTGGGGGACCCCTTACGAGCAGTACTTC	CASSLIDWGTPYEQYF	TRBV11-2	TRBJ2-7	NA	NA
TGCAGTGCTAGCGAGACAGGGGCTAAAAACATTCAGTACTTC	CSASETGAKNIQYF	TRBV20-1	TRBJ2-4	TRBD1	few
TGTGCCAGCAGCCAAGATAAGACCTCATACAATGAGCAGTTCTTC	CASSQDKTSYNEQFF	TRBV3-1	TRBJ2-1	NA	NA
TGCAGTGCTTTCAACCTCAGAGGGGGGGTAGAGACCCAGTACTTC	CSAFNLRGGVETQYF	TRBV20-1	TRBJ2-5	NA	few
TGCGCCAGCAGTGAGTCGTCGGGTAAAACCGGGGATACGCAGTATTTT	CASSESSGKTGDTQYF	TRBV10-2	TRBJ2-3	NA	NA
TGTGCCAGCAGTTTATCGATCCAGGGAACCTACACCTTC	CASSLSIQGTYTF	TRBV27	TRBJ1-2	NA	few